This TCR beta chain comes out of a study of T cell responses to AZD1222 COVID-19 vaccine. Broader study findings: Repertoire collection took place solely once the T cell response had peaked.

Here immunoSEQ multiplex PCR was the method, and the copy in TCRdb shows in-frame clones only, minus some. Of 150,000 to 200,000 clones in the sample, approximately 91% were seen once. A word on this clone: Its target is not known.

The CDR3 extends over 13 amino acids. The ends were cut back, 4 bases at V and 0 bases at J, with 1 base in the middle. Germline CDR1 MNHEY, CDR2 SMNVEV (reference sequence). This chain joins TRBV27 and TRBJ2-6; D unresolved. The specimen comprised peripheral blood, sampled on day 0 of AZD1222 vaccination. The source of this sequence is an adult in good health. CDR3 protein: CASSSSGANVLTF. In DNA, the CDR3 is TGTGCCAGCAGTTCCTCTGGGGCCAACGTCCTGACTTTC.